This TCR beta chain is drawn from a study of control samples from healthy donors and cancer patients. Germline V gene data show CDR1 as MGHRA and CDR2 as YSYEKL. V was shortened by 0 bases and J by 7 bases, with 13 bases between the two germline ends. This CDR3 comprises 15 residues. Measured with immunoSEQ multiplex PCR; TCRdb has only the in-frame clones, and not every one. This table holds around 97,000 clones, roughly 91% found once. This clone was recorded a few times. V is TRBV4-1 and J is TRBJ1-5; the D is unclear. Material for sequencing was PBMCs. The TCR was taken from a man aged 55 to 70 with lung cancer. In DNA form, the CDR3 reads TGCGCCAGCAGCCAAGATATTAAGGAGTCACAGCCCCAGCATTTT. This codes for CASSQDIKESQPQHF.